The entry below gives a single T cell receptor beta chain sequence along with its context. The specificity of this receptor is unknown. Base quality data are lacking; no much larger clone is found one base away. The protocol used for the library was the immunoSEQ multiplex PCR assay. TCRdb carries this immuneACCESS record with in-frame sequences only. Its versions omit some clonotypes, under half of them owing to an unresolved V gene in the studies checked, with the rest unexplained. Present in this sample are tens of thousands of clones, 91% of which were seen just once. The ten largest clones take up 0.7% of the sample. The source of the sample is a study of T cell changes during pregnancy in multiple sclerosis (dated by TCRdb to about 2019). The study in broad terms: In women with multiple sclerosis, the researchers looked at how the T cell repertoire shifted as pregnancy progressed.

From a lookup of the germline V gene, CDR1 and CDR2 are SGHDN and FVKESK. Deletion took 4 bases off V and 13 bases off J, with a span of 13 bases between the germline ends. The CDR3 covers 11 residues, taking in both the cysteine and the phenylalanine. Only CDR3 DNA is held: 33 bases, read in frame from base 1. This TCR was recovered from a female donor in good health, enrolled as a control in a pregnancy study. Source: peripheral blood, taken in the third trimester of pregnancy. The V and J segments used are TRBV14 and TRBJ1-2; D gene: possibly TRBD1, on 5 matching bases. CDR3 sequence: CASSPSEGRTF. The DNA sequence follows: TGTGCCAGCAGCCCCTCGGAGGGGCGCACCTTC.